This TCR beta chain is drawn from a study of T cells in Graves' hyperthyroidism and ophthalmopathy. Patients were excluded for uncontrolled infection, other autoimmune disease, pregnancy or lactation. Clinical symptoms, serum thyroxine, TRAb, thyroid ultrasound and orbital computed tomography established diagnosis. Trimming left V 2 bases short and J 4 bases short, with 11 bases between. The CDR3 loop spans 14 amino acids. Germline loops: CDR1 SGHTA, CDR2 FQGTGA. This clonotype was counted ten times or more. From RNA transcripts, TCR beta CDR3 regions were amplified. First-round RT-PCR targeting the TCR CDR3 was performed with the HTBI primer set. TCRdb reprocessed the multiplex PCR reads with MiXCR, giving one entry per CDR3 protein. The sample holds about 360,000 distinct CDR3 sequences, approximately 13% seen once.

Sequenced input: blood. The receptor's source is a woman between 18 and 30 years old with Graves' hyperthyroidism. The chain links TRBV7-3 to TRBJ1-2, with D maybe TRBD1 (6 bases). The chain's CDR3 is CASSLGAGVYGYTF. CDR3 coding DNA: TGTGCCAGCAGCTTAGGCGCAGGGGTCTATGGCTACACCTTC.